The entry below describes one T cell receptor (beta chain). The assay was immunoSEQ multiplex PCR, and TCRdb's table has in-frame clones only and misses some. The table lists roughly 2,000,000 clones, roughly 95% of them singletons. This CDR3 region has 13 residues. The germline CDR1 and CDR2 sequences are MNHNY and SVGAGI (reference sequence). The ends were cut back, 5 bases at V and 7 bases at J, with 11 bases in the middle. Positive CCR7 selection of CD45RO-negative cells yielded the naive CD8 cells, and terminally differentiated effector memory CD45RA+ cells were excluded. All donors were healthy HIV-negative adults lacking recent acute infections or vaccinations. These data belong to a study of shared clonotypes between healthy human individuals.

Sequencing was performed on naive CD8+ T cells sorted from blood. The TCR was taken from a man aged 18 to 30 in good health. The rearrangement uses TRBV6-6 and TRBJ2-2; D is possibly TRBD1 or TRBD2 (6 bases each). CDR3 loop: CASSHGGGGELFF. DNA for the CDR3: TGTGCCAGCAGTCACGGGGGCGGCGGGGAGCTGTTTTTT.